This TCR beta chain was retrieved from a study of T cells in localized non-small cell lung cancer. Study-level findings and limits: Appearing in adjacent lung were a median approximately 57 of the top 100 tumor clones.

As concerns this clone: Its antigen is not identified.

The germline gives CDR1 LNHNV, CDR2 YYDKDF (reference sequence). Trimming took 6 bases from V and 2 from J; bases not matched to a gene: 4. The CDR3 sequence is 14 residues long. Sequencing was performed with immunoSEQ multiplex PCR; in TCRdb, only in-frame clones are kept and a portion is missing. This table holds about 70,000 clones, around 84% found once. Sequenced here: peripheral blood, sampled before any cancer treatment. This sequence originates from a female donor of 60 years or more with stage I lung adenocarcinoma. The rearrangement links TRBV15 to TRBJ1-2, with 9 bases aligning to TRBD1. Here the CDR3 DNA reads TGTGCCACCAGGACAGGGGGGGAAAACTATGGCTACACCTTC. This translates into CATRTGGENYGYTF.